This TCR beta chain is from a study of OX40 agonist ivuxolimab in advanced cancers. Study as a whole: Dose-escalation patients suffered from hepatocellular carcinoma, melanoma, renal cell or head and neck cancer.

Study-level points and caveats: In the 0.1-3.0 mg/kg groups, partial responders showed among the lowest expansion.

The CDR3 totals 14 residues. V lost 8 bases, J lost 4 bases, and 14 bases lay in between. CDR1 and CDR2 from the germline V gene are WSHSY and SAAADI. As to this clone: Its target is unknown.

Generated by immunoSEQ multiplex PCR, the TCRdb table keeps only in-frame clones and is missing some. The table includes around 58,000 clones, over 80% detected once. Sequenced here: CD4+ or CD8+ T cells sorted from blood, sampled in a trial of the OX40 agonist ivuxolimab. This TCR derives from an adult with an advanced solid tumor such as melanoma, head and neck, liver or kidney cancer. The chain combines TRBV10-2 with TRBJ1-4; possibly TRBD1 for D (6 bases). CDR3 sequence (DNA): TGCGCCAGCGGCTCCGGGGGCTATAATGAAAAACTGTTTTTT. It codes for CASGSGGYNEKLFF.